The 14 T cell receptor beta chains listed next were all sequenced from one sample in a study of shared clonotypes between healthy human individuals. The table came from immunoSEQ multiplex PCR; TCRdb's copy has only in-frame clones and leaves some out. The table has nearly 1 million clones, 70% to 85% seen once. Sequenced material: memory CD4+ T cells sorted from blood. Subset reported: CD45RA-negative fraction. The source is a young man in good health.

This clone was seen a few times. One end of the junction varies from germline; a read error may be responsible. The V and J genes are TRBV7-7 and TRBJ1-5; D is possibly TRBD1 (5 bases). Germline V gene data show CDR1 as SSHAT and CDR2 as FNYEAQ (reference sequence). The CDR3 loop spans 18 amino acids. The CDR3 sequence is CASSERKEGLWARQPQHF. DNA of the CDR3: TGTGCTAGCAGCGAAAGGAAAGAGGGACTCTGGGCGCGGCAGCCCCAGCATTTT.

This chain uses TRBV30 with TRBJ2-5; 12 bases agree with TRBD2. The CDR3 is made up of 17 amino acids. V dropped 4 bases and J dropped 5; count of bases not matched to a gene: 14. The germline V gene encodes CDR1 GTSNPN and CDR2 SVGIG (reference sequence). CDR3 residues: CAWKWGLAGFLGETQYF. DNA of the CDR3: TGTGCCTGGAAGTGGGGACTAGCGGGTTTTCTGGGGGAGACCCAGTACTTC.

The chain has TRBV28 and TRBJ1-1, with D maybe TRBD1 (5 bases). The germline gives CDR1 MDHEN, CDR2 SYDVKM. Trimming pared 1 base from V and 13 bases from J, leaving 16 bases between. There are 13 residues in the CDR3. The CDR3 nucleotides read TGTGCCAGCAGTTTATTAGAGAACAGGTACGGTTTCTTT. It specifies CASSLLENRYGFF.

This clone was detected only a few times. V usage is TRBV5-4 and J usage is TRBJ2-7, with TRBD1 as a possible D gene (5 bases). There are 15 residues in the CDR3. V gave up 2 bases and J gave up 2 bases, with 14 bases separating them. The V gene's germline CDR1 is SGHNT and CDR2 YYREEE (reference sequence). The chain's CDR3 is CASSLSGLPTYEQYF. The CDR3 DNA sequence: TGTGCCAGCAGCTTATCAGGGCTACCCACCTACGAGCAGTACTTC.

V gene TRBV2 combines with J gene TRBJ1-1; D not resolved. In germline, CDR1 is SNHLY, CDR2 FYNNEI. The CDR3 covers 14 residues. With 7 bases removed from V and 1 base from J, the gap between germline ends came to 13 bases. DNA for the CDR3: TGTGCCAGCATATTTCCGACGGGGAACACTGAAGCTTTCTTT. Translating it yields CASIFPTGNTEAFF.

The sample holds a few counts of this clone. The chain employs TRBV5-8 and TRBJ2-2; TRBD1 might be the D (6 bases). Trimming cost V 4 bases and J 0 bases, with 13 bases left between them. The CDR3 runs 16 residues. Germline CDR1 and CDR2: SGHTS and YDEGEE. Written as DNA, the CDR3 is TGTGCCAGCAGCCTGGGACATAAGGCGAACACCGGGGAGCTGTTTTTT. It yields the protein CASSLGHKANTGELFF.

The rearrangement links TRBV7-3 to TRBJ1-2; the match to TRBD1 covers 9 bases. Unmatched junction bases numbered 8, after V lost 5 bases and J lost 4 bases. Germline values: CDR1 SGHTA, CDR2 FQGTGA. The CDR3 is made up of 15 amino acids. Written as DNA, the CDR3 is TGTGCCAGCAGCGCCACAGGGGGCTTGGCCTATGGCTACACCTTC. This translates into CASSATGGLAYGYTF.

The chain has TRBV5-4 and TRBJ2-5; 11 bases fit TRBD2. Germline CDR1 and CDR2: SGHNT and YYREEE (reference sequence). The CDR3 runs 15 residues. With V trimmed by 4 bases and J by 2 bases, 4 bases remained unmatched. In nucleotides, the CDR3 is TGTGCCAGCAGCCCGGGACTAGCGGCTCAAGAGACCCAGTACTTC. It is translated as CASSPGLAAQETQYF.

V and J are TRBV11-2 and TRBJ1-2, with D unclear. The CDR3 has 13 residues. From germline, CDR1 is SGHAT and CDR2 FQNNGV. V was shortened by 3 bases and J by 6 bases, with 11 bases between the two germline ends. The CDR3 is CASSLIQSDGYTF. CDR3 DNA sequence: TGTGCCAGCAGCTTGATCCAGAGCGATGGCTACACCTTC.

This rearrangement joins TRBV28 to TRBJ2-1, with D tentatively TRBD2 (6 bases). Trimming removed 1 base from V and 0 bases from J, with 19 bases in between. Germline V gene sequence: CDR1 MDHEN, CDR2 SYDVKM. This CDR3 has 19 residues. The CDR3: CASSLLTGSGEFSYNEQFF. The CDR3 DNA reads as TGTGCCAGCAGTTTATTGACGGGGTCGGGGGAATTCTCCTACAATGAGCAGTTCTTC.

The rearrangement joins TRBV30 to TRBJ2-3; D gene ambiguous. This CDR3 comprises 13 residues. The ends were cut back, 5 bases at V and 1 base at J, with 10 bases in the middle. CDR1 is GTSNPN and CDR2 is SVGIG in the germline V gene (reference sequence). CDR3 sequence reads: CAWGPKGTDTQYF. In DNA form, the CDR3 reads TGTGCCTGGGGCCCCAAGGGCACAGATACGCAGTATTTT.

This sequence joins TRBV11-2 and TRBJ2-7; a possible D gene is TRBD2 (6 bases). Trimming shortened V by 0 bases and J by 7 bases, and 19 bases separated the two germline ends. The CDR3 sequence is 16 residues long. Germline V gene lookup returns CDR1 SGHAT and CDR2 FQNNGV. The CDR3 sequence: CASSLDPSGSRGEQYF. CDR3 in DNA: TGTGCCAGCAGCTTAGATCCCAGCGGGTCCCGGGGGGAGCAGTACTTC.

The chain links TRBV6-5 to TRBJ1-6; D unclear. CDR1 and CDR2 (germline): MNHEY, SVGAGI. This CDR3 is built from 16 residues. V dropped 0 bases and J dropped 0 bases, with 6 bases sitting between them. CDR3 nucleotides: TGTGCCAGCAGTTACTCGGGAAGCTCCTATAATTCACCCCTCCACTTT. Residues: CASSYSGSSYNSPLHF.

This chain connects TRBV29-1 to TRBJ2-5, with a possible D match to TRBD1 (6 bases). From germline, CDR1 is SQVTM and CDR2 ANQGSEA. This CDR3 contains 13 residues. V was shortened by 5 bases and J by 1 base, with 11 bases between the two germline ends. CDR3 in DNA: TGCAGCGTTCAAAAGGGGGTCCAAGAGACCCAGTACTTC. The encoded protein is CSVQKGVQETQYF.